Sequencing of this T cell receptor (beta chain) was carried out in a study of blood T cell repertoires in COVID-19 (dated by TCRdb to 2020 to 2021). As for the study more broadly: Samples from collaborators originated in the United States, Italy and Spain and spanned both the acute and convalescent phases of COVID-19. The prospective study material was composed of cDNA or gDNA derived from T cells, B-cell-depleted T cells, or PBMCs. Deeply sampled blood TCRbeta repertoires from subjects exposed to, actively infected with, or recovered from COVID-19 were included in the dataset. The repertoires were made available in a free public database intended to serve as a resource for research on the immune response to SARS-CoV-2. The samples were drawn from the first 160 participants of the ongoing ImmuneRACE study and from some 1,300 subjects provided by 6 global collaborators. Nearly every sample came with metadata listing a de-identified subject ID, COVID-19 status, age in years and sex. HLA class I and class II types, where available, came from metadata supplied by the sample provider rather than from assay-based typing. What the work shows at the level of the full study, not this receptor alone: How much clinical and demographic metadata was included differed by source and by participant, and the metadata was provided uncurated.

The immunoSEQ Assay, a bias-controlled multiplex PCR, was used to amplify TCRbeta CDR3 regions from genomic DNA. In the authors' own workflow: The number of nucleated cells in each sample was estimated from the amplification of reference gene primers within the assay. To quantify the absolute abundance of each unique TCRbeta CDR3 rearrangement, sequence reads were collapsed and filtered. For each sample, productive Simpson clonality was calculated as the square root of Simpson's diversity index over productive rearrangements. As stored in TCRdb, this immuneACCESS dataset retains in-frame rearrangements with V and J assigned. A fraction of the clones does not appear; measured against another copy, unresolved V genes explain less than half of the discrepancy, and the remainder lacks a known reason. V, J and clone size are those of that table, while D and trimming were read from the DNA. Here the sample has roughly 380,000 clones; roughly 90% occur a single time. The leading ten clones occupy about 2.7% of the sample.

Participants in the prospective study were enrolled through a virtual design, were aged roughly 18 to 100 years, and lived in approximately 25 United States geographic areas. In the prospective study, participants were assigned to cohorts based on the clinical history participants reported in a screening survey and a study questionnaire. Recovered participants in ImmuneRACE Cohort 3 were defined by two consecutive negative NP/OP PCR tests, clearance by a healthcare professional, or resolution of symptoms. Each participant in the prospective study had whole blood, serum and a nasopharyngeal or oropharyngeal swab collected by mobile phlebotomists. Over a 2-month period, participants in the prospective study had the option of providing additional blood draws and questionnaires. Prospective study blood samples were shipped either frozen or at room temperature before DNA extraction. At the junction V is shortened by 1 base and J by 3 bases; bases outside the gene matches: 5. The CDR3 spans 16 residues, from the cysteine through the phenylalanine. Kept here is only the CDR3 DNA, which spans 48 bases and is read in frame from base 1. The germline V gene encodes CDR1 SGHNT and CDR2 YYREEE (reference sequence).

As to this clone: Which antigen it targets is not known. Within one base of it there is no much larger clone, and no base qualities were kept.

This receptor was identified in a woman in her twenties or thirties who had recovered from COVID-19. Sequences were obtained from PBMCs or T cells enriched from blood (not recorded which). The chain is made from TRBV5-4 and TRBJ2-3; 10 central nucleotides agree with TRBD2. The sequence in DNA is TGTGCCAGCAGCTTGAAAGCGGGGGGGCGGACAGATACGCAGTATTTT. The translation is CASSLKAGGRTDTQYF.